This T cell receptor beta chain was captured by sequencing in a study of T cells in Graves' hyperthyroidism and ophthalmopathy. Stability of Graves' hyperthyroidism was defined as absent ophthalmopathy progression within 18 months. The study left out patients who had uncontrolled infection, other autoimmune disease, pregnancy or lactation. Diagnosis rested on symptoms, serum thyroxine and TRAb, thyroid ultrasound, and orbital computed tomography. Regions amplified from RNA transcripts were the TCR beta CDR3 regions. Researchers ran a first-round RT-PCR on the TCR CDR3 using the HTBI primer set. TCRdb processed the multiplex PCR reads anew with MiXCR; each CDR3 protein has one entry. The sample yields tens of thousands of distinct CDR3 sequences, 45% to 65% seen once. CDR3 size: 14 residues. V shed 6 bases and J 3 bases; nucleotides not matched to a gene: 5. CDR1 is SGHTA, CDR2 FQGNSA, per germline.

The clonotype comes from a man between 18 and 29 years old with Graves' hyperthyroidism. Input material: peripheral blood or thyroid tissue (not recorded which). This rearrangement joins TRBV7-2 to TRBJ2-5; TRBD2 matches 9 bases. The CDR3 protein is CASRQAGGEETQYF. The CDR3, as DNA: TGTGCCAGCAGACAAGCGGGGGGTGAAGAGACCCAGTACTTC.